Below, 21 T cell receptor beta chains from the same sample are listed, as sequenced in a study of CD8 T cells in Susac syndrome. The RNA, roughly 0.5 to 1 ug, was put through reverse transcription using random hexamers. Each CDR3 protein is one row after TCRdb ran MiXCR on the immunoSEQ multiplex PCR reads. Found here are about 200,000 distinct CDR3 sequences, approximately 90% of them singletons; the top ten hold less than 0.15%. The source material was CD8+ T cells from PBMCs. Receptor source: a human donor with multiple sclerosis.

CDR3: CASSRTGEKGTEAFF. The CDR3 DNA follows: TGTGCCAGCAGTCGAACAGGGGAGAAAGGCACTGAAGCTTTCTTT. The chain employs TRBV27 and TRBJ1-1; 7 bases align to TRBD1. CDR3 length: 15 residues. Germline trimming cut 5 bases from V and 4 bases from J; bases unmatched to any gene: 10. Germline V CDR1 and CDR2: MNHEY, SMNVEV (reference sequence).

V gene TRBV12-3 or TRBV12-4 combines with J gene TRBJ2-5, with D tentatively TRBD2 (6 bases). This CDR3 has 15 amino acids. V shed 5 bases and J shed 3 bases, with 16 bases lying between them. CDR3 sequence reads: CASSLGTPLKETQYF. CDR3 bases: TGTGCCAGCAGTCTCGGGACTCCTCTTAAAGAGACCCAGTACTTC.

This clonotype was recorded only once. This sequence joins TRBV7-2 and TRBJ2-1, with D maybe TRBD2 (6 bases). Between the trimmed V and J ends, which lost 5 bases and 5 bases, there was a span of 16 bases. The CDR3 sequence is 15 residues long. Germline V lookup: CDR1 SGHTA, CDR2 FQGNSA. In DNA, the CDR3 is TGTGCCAGCAGCCTCGACCTGGGACTTGACAATGAGCAGTTCTTC. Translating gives CASSLDLGLDNEQFF.

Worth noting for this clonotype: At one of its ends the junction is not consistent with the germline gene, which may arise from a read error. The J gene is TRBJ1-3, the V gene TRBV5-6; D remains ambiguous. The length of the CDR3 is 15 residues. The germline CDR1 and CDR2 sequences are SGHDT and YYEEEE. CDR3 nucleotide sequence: TGTGCCAGCCGCTTCGGCGGGAGCTCTGGAAACACCATATATTTT. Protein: CASRFGGSSGNTIYF.

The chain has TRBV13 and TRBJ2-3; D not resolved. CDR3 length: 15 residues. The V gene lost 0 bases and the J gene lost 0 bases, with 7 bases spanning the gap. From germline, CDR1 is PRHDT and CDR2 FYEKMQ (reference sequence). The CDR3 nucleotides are TGTGCCAGCAGCTTAGGCGCGTCTAGCACAGATACGCAGTATTTT. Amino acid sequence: CASSLGASSTDTQYF.

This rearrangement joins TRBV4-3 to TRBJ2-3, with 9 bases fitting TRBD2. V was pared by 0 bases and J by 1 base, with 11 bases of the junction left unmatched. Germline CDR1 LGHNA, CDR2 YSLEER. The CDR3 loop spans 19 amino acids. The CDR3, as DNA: TGCGCCAGCAGCCAAGATCTGGTAGCGGGAGAATGGGGCACAGATACGCAGTATTTT. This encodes CASSQDLVAGEWGTDTQYF.

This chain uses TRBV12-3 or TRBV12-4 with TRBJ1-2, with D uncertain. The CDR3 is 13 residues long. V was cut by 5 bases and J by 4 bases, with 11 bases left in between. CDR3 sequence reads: CASSPNLAYGYTF. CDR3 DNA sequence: TGTGCCAGCAGTCCGAACCTAGCCTATGGCTACACCTTC.

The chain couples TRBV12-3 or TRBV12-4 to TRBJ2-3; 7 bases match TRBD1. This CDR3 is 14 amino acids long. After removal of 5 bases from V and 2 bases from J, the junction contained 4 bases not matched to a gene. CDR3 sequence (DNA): TGTGCCAGCAGTAGGGACAGAGACACAGATACGCAGTATTTT. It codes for CASSRDRDTDTQYF.

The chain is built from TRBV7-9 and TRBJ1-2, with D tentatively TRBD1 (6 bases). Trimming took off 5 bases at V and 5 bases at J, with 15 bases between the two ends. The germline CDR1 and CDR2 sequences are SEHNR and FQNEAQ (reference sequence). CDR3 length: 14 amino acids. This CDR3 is CASSVGTYSYGYTF. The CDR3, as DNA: TGTGCCAGCAGCGTTGGGACATACAGTTATGGCTACACCTTC.

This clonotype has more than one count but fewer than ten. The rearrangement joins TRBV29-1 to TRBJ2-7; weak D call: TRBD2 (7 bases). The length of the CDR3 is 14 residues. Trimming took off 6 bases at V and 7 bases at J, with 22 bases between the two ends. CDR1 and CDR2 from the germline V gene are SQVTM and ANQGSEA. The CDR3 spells CSVQGGDSSGEQYF. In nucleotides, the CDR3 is TGCAGCGTCCAAGGGGGGGATTCTTCGGGAGAGCAGTACTTC.

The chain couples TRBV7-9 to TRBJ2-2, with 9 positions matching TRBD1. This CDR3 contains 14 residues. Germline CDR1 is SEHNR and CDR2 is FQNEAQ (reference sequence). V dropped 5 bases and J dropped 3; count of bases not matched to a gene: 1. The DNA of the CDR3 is TGTGCCAGCAGCCGACAGGGGGACACCGGGGAGCTGTTTTTT. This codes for CASSRQGDTGELFF. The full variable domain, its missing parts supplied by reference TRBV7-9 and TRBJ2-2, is DTGVSQNPRHKITKRGQNVTFRCDPISEHNRLYWYRQTLGQGPEFLTYFQNEAQLEKSRLLSDRFSAERPKGSFSTLEIQRTEQGDSAMYLCASSRQGDTGELFFGEGSRLTVL.

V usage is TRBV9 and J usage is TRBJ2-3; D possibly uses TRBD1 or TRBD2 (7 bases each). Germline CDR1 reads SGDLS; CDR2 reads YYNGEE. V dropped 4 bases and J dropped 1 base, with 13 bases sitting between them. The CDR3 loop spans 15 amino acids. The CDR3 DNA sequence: TGTGCCAGCAGCCTCGGGGGGACAGGCACAGATACGCAGTATTTT. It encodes CASSLGGTGTDTQYF.

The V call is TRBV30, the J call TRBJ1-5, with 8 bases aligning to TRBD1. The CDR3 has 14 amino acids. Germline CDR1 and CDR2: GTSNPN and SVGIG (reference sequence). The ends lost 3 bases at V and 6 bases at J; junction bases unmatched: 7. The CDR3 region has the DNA TGTGCCTGGAGCTTTGACAGGGGCGGTCAGCCCCAGCATTTT. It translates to CAWSFDRGGQPQHF.

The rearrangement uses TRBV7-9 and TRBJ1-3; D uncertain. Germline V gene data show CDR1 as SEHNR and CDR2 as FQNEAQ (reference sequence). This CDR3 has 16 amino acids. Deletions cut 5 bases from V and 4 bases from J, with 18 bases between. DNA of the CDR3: TGTGCCAGCAGCCCGACGCCTGGGGAGGGAGGAAACACCATATATTTT. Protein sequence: CASSPTPGEGGNTIYF.

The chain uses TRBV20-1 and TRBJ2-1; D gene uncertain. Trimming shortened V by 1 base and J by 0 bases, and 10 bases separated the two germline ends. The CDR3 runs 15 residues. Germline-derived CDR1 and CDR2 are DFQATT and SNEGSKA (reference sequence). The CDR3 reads CSARGAFSSYNEQFF. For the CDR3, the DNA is TGCAGTGCTAGAGGGGCTTTCTCCTCCTACAATGAGCAGTTCTTC.

The CDR3 region has the DNA TGTGCCAGCAGCTCTACTCCAACAGGGACCTCTGGCGAGCAGTACTTC. Translating it yields CASSSTPTGTSGEQYF. The V call is TRBV11-1, the J call TRBJ2-7; a possible D gene is TRBD1 (6 bases). Germline CDR1 and CDR2: SGHAT and FQDESV (reference sequence). V lost 4 bases and J 6 bases, leaving 22 bases between the germline ends. The CDR3 is made up of 16 amino acids. Filled out from reference TRBV11-1 and TRBJ2-7, the complete variable domain reads EAEVAQSPRYKITEKSQAVAFWCDPISGHATLYWYRQILGQGPELLVQFQDESVVDDSQLPKDRFSAERLKGVDSTLKIQPAELGDSAMYLCASSSTPTGTSGEQYFGPGTRLTVT.

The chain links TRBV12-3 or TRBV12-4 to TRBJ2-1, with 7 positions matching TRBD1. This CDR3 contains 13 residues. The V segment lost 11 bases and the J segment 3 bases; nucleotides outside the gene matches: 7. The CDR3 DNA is TGTGCCTCACACCGGGACAGCTACAATGAGCAGTTCTTC. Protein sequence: CASHRDSYNEQFF.

Here the CDR3 reads CASSVGRLADQETQYF. The CDR3 coding sequence is TGTGCCAGCAGCGTCGGACGACTAGCGGACCAAGAGACCCAGTACTTC. The chain links TRBV9 to TRBJ2-5; 9 bases agree with TRBD2. The V gene's germline CDR1 is SGDLS and CDR2 YYNGEE. This CDR3 has 16 amino acids. With V trimmed by 2 bases and J by 0 bases, 5 bases remained unmatched.

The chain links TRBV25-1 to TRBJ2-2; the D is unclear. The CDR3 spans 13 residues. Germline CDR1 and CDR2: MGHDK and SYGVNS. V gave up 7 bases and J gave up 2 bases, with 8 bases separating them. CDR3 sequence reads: CASKGRNTGELFF. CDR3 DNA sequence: TGTGCCAGCAAGGGCAGAAACACCGGGGAGCTGTTTTTT.

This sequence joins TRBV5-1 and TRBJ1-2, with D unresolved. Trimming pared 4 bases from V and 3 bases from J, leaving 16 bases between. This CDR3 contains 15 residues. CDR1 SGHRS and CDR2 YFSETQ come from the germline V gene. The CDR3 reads CASSPVGNMDYGYTF. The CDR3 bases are TGCGCCAGCAGCCCAGTGGGTAATATGGACTATGGCTACACCTTC.

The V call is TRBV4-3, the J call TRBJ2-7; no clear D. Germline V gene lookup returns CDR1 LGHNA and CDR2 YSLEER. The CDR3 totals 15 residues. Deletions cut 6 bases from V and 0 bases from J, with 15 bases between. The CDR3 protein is CASRERVDLSYEQYF. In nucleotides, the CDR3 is TGCGCCAGCAGGGAGAGAGTAGACCTCTCCTACGAGCAGTACTTC.